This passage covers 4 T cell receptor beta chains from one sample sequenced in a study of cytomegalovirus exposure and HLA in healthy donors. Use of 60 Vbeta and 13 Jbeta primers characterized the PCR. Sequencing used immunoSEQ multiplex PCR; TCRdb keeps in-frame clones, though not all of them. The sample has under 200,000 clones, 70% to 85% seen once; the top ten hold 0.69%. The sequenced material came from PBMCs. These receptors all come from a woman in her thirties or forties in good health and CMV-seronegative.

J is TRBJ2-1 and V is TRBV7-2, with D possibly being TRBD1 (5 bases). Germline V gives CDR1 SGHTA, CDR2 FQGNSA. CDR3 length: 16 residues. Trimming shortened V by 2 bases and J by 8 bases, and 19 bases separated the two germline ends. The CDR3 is CASSLNTGFWGDEQFF. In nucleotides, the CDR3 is TGTGCCAGCAGCTTAAATACCGGCTTCTGGGGCGATGAGCAGTTCTTC. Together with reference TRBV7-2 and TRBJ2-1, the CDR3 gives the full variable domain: GAGVSQSPSNKVTEKGKDVELRCDPISGHTALYWYRQSLGQGLEFLIYFQGNSAPDKSGLPSDRFSAERTGGSVSTLTIQRTQQEDSAVYLCASSLNTGFWGDEQFFGPGTRLTVL.

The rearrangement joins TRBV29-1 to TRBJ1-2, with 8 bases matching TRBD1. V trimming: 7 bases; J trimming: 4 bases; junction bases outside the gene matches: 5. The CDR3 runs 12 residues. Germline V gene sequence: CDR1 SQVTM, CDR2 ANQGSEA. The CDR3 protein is CSDSRGPYGYTF. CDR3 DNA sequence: TGCAGCGACTCCAGGGGGCCCTATGGCTACACCTTC.

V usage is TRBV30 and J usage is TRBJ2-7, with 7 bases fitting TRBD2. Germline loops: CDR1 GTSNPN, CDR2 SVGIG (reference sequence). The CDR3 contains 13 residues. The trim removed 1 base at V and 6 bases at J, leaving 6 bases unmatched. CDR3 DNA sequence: TGTGCCTGGAGTGGCGCAGGGAGGGGCGAGCAGTACTTC. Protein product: CAWSGAGRGEQYF.

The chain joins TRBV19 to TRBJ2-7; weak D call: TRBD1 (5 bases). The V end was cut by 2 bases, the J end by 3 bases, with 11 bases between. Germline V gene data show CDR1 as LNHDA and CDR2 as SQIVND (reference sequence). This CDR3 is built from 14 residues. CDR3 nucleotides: TGTGCCAGTAGTATAAGGCAGGGTCACTACGAGCAGTACTTC. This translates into CASSIRQGHYEQYF.